The next 17 T cell receptor beta chains were all read from a single sample in a study of technical replicates of blood from a handful of donors. Clones were sequenced by immunoSEQ multiplex PCR, and TCRdb holds only the in-frame ones, with some missing. The sample carries approximately 77,000 clones, 94% recorded once. Sequencing used T cells isolated from PBMCs. These receptors all come from a human donor in good health.

This clone has only a few counts. The chain has TRBV11-3 and TRBJ2-3; maybe TRBD2 (6 bases). This CDR3 has 15 amino acids. The germline V gene encodes CDR1 SGHNT and CDR2 YENEEA. V was clipped by 3 bases and J by 4 bases, with 14 bases between them. For the CDR3, the DNA is TGTGCCAGCAGCTTTCCGGGAGCAGTCGCAGATACGCAGTATTTT. Translation gives CASSFPGAVADTQYF.

This clone was detected only once. This chain connects TRBV7-3 to TRBJ2-7; TRBD2 aligns across 8 bases. The CDR3 covers 14 residues. CDR1 is SGHTA, CDR2 FQGTGA, per germline. With 6 bases clipped from V and 5 bases from J, the junction kept 9 bases outside the gene matches. For the CDR3, the DNA is TGTGCCAGCAGTCTCACTAGCGGAAACGACGAGCAGTACTTC. Translated: CASSLTSGNDEQYF.

The J gene is TRBJ1-5, the V gene TRBV27; TRBD1 is a possible D gene (6 bases). Germline V gene data show CDR1 as MNHEY and CDR2 as SMNVEV (reference sequence). This CDR3 is 16 amino acids long. V lost 6 bases to trimming and J lost 5 bases, with 20 bases between them. CDR3 nucleotide sequence: TGTGCCAGCAGCCGAAGACAGGTTTGGAACGATCAGCCCCAGCATTTT. It specifies CASSRRQVWNDQPQHF.

The CDR3 sequence is CASRTAISGNTIYF. The CDR3, as DNA: TGTGCCAGCAGGACAGCCATCTCTGGAAACACCATATATTTT. The V and J genes are TRBV7-9 and TRBJ1-3; a weak D match, TRBD1 (5 bases). The germline V gene has CDR1 SEHNR and CDR2 FQNEAQ (reference sequence). This CDR3 spans 14 amino acids. The ends were cut back, 6 bases at V and 0 bases at J, with 9 bases in the middle.

In regard to this clone: The junction differs from germline at one of its ends, possibly a read error. The V and J genes are TRBV6-1 and TRBJ2-3; 7 positions match TRBD1. CDR3 size: 15 residues. CDR1 is MNHNS and CDR2 is SASEGT in the germline V gene. The CDR3 nucleotides read TGTGCCAGCAGTAAAGCAGGGGGTGGCACAGATACGCAGTATTTT. Protein product: CASSKAGGGTDTQYF.

This sequence joins TRBV27 and TRBJ2-5; the D is unclear. Per germline, CDR1 MNHEY and CDR2 SMNVEV (reference sequence). CDR3 length: 13 residues. V dropped 2 bases and J dropped 2 bases, with 6 bases sitting between them. The CDR3 protein is CASSLLGQETQYF. The CDR3 bases are TGTGCCAGCAGTTTACTCGGTCAAGAGACCCAGTACTTC.

The chain is built from TRBV7-9 and TRBJ2-5; tentatively, D is TRBD2 (5 bases). The length of the CDR3 is 16 residues. V was clipped by 5 bases and J by 5 bases, with 21 bases between them. Germline CDR1 is SEHNR and CDR2 is FQNEAQ (reference sequence). In DNA, the CDR3 is TGTGCCAGCAGCCCGGCCACACGGACTCCGGGGGAGACCCAGTACTTC. Encoded protein: CASSPATRTPGETQYF. The full variable domain, with the rest looked up from reference TRBV7-9 and TRBJ2-5, is DTGVSQNPRHKITKRGQNVTFRCDPISEHNRLYWYRQTLGQGPEFLTYFQNEAQLEKSRLLSDRFSAERPKGSFSTLEIQRTEQGDSAMYLCASSPATRTPGETQYFGPGTRLLVL.

V is TRBV7-3 and J is TRBJ2-7; a weak D match, TRBD2 (5 bases). The CDR3 has 15 amino acids. Trimming removed 2 bases at V and 4 bases at J, with 15 bases between. The germline CDR1 and CDR2 sequences are SGHTA and FQGTGA. CDR3 bases: TGTGCCAGCAGCTTATTTCGGGATTCGGCATACGAGCAGTACTTC. This encodes CASSLFRDSAYEQYF.

V is TRBV7-2 and J is TRBJ2-5, with D maybe TRBD1 (6 bases). The V gene's germline CDR1 is SGHTA and CDR2 FQGNSA. The CDR3 loop spans 18 amino acids. Trimming removed 4 bases at V and 5 bases at J, with 26 bases between. CDR3: CASSSSIGQRKVLETQYF. The DNA of the CDR3 is TGTGCCAGCAGCTCGAGCATTGGACAGCGGAAGGTATTGGAGACCCAGTACTTC.

This clone was found a few times. The chain combines TRBV25-1 with TRBJ2-7, with TRBD1 as a possible D gene (5 bases). CDR1 and CDR2 (germline): MGHDK, SYGVNS. Trimming shortened V by 6 bases and J by 2 bases, and 11 bases separated the two germline ends. CDR3 size: 13 residues. This CDR3 reads CASRDSLTYEQYF. The DNA of the CDR3 is TGTGCCAGCAGAGACAGCCTAACCTACGAGCAGTACTTC.

The CDR3 spells CASSWRGQSQETQYF. In DNA form, the CDR3 reads TGCGCCAGCAGCTGGAGGGGACAGTCCCAAGAGACCCAGTACTTC. The chain combines TRBV5-1 with TRBJ2-5; D is perhaps TRBD1 (7 bases). This CDR3 is 15 amino acids long. V lost 3 bases and J 1 base, leaving 13 bases between the germline ends. CDR1 and CDR2 from the germline V gene are SGHRS and YFSETQ.

This sequence joins TRBV15 and TRBJ1-2; no definite D call. Germline CDR1 and CDR2: LNHNV and YYDKDF (reference sequence). The CDR3 consists of 13 residues. V lost 5 bases, J lost 1 base, and 8 bases lay in between. The CDR3 DNA reads TGTGCCACCAGCGGCATAAATAACTATGGCTACACCTTC. Encoded protein: CATSGINNYGYTF.

The chain links TRBV6-5 to TRBJ1-2; 7 bases are shared with TRBD1. The CDR3 covers 14 residues. Germline-derived CDR1 and CDR2 are MNHEY and SVGAGI. V lost 7 bases, J lost 2 bases, and 7 bases stayed unmatched. The CDR3 here is CASTSTGTNYGYTF. The CDR3 DNA is TGTGCCAGCACCTCGACAGGGACCAACTATGGCTACACCTTC.

The rearrangement links TRBV7-9 to TRBJ2-1; unclear D gene. V was clipped by 2 bases and J by 2 bases, with 16 bases between them. Germline CDR1 SEHNR, CDR2 FQNEAQ (reference sequence). The CDR3 extends over 17 amino acids. CDR3 region: CASSLTPTHSAYNEQFF. CDR3 nucleotide sequence: TGTGCCAGCAGCTTAACTCCGACACACAGTGCCTACAATGAGCAGTTCTTC.

CDR3 residues: CASSEHSDEKLFF. The CDR3 bases are TGTGCCAGCAGCGAGCATTCTGATGAAAAACTGTTTTTT. The chain has TRBV9 and TRBJ1-4; D call uncertain. This CDR3 region has 13 residues. Trimming cost V 3 bases and J 6 bases, with 9 bases left between them. CDR1 and CDR2 from the germline V gene are SGDLS and YYNGEE. Supplemented by reference TRBV9 and TRBJ1-4, the full variable domain reads DSGVTQTPKHLITATGQRVTLRCSPRSGDLSVYWYQQSLDQGLQFLIQYYNGEERAKGNILERFSAQQFPDLHSELNLSSLELGDSALYFCASSEHSDEKLFFGSGTQLSVL.

The V gene is TRBV7-2, the J gene TRBJ1-2; weak D call: TRBD1 (6 bases). The CDR3 covers 14 residues. V lost 5 bases, J lost 4 bases, and 14 bases lay in between. Germline V CDR1 and CDR2: SGHTA, FQGNSA. The CDR3 protein is CASSPTLDSYGYTF. In DNA, the CDR3 is TGTGCCAGCAGCCCTACGCTGGACAGCTATGGCTACACCTTC.

The J gene is TRBJ2-7, the V gene TRBV11-3, with 9 positions matching TRBD2. The V and J ends lost 5 bases and 2 bases, in that order; junction bases with no gene match: 7. Per the germline V gene, CDR1 is SGHNT and CDR2 is YENEEA. CDR3 length equals 15 residues. Here the CDR3 DNA reads TGTGCCAGCAGCCCCGTAGCGGGAGCGACCTACGAGCAGTACTTC. Translated: CASSPVAGATYEQYF.